Listed here are 18 T cell receptor beta chains from one sample, sequenced in a study of prognosis after radiotherapy for stage I lung cancer. Starting from genomic DNA, TCR beta CDR3 was amplified through two-round multiplex PCR. Initially, in first-round PCR, primers specific to each TRBV and TRBJ gene were used. TCRdb analysed the multiplex PCR reads with MiXCR anew, one entry per CDR3 protein. The top ten hold around 15% of the sample, which has about 14,000 distinct CDR3 sequences, 25% to 30% seen once. Sequenced material: PBMCs, taken before or after stereotactic body radiation therapy (not recorded which). These receptors were obtained from a donor aged 50 or older with non-small cell lung cancer.

Remarks on this clonotype: The junction and the germline gene differ at one end; a read error may be behind it. V is TRBV15 and J is TRBJ1-6; unclear D gene. CDR1 LNHNV and CDR2 YYDKDF come from the germline V gene (reference sequence). The CDR3 consists of 13 residues. The CDR3, as DNA: TGTGCCACCAGCAGGGGAGAGCTACTTCCCCTACACTTT. Protein sequence: CATSRGELLPLHF.

V gene TRBV7-9 combines with J gene TRBJ2-3; TRBD2 agrees at 10 bases. This CDR3 comprises 17 residues. Germline CDR1 SEHNR, CDR2 FQNEAQ (reference sequence). The junction had 15 bases not matched to a gene; V was cut back by 8 bases and J by 4 bases. For the CDR3, the DNA is TGTGCCAGCCGCACGAGCGGGGGGGCCTTAACGGCAGATACGCAGTATTTT. It encodes CASRTSGGALTADTQYF.

This chain links TRBV11-3 with TRBJ2-1; 12 bases agree with TRBD2. Losses at the gene ends were 5 bases for V and 0 bases for J; bases not matched to a gene: 5. The germline V gene has CDR1 SGHNT and CDR2 YENEEA. This CDR3 is built from 17 residues. This chain's CDR3 is CASSPGLAGSSYNEQFF. CDR3 in DNA: TGTGCCAGCAGCCCAGGACTAGCGGGAAGCTCCTACAATGAGCAGTTCTTC.

This clonotype appeared many times. This chain joins TRBV5-4 and TRBJ1-2, with unresolved D. Trimming cost V 0 bases and J 3 bases, with 9 bases left between them. CDR3 length: 14 amino acids. In germline, CDR1 is SGHNT, CDR2 YYREEE (reference sequence). This chain's CDR3 is CASSLGGSDYGYTF. Here the CDR3 DNA reads TGTGCCAGCAGCTTGGGAGGGAGCGACTATGGCTACACCTTC.

A note on this clonotype: A far larger clone is only one base removed, so a read error is likely. The chain joins TRBV6-5 to TRBJ2-3; 7 nucleotides align to TRBD2. V shed 7 bases and J 7 bases; nucleotides not matched to a gene: 14. The CDR3 contains 15 residues. Germline assignment: CDR1 MNHEY and CDR2 SVGAGI. The CDR3 sequence: CASIALAVTPYTQYF. The CDR3 DNA reads TGTGCCAGCATAGCCCTAGCGGTAACACCTTATACGCAGTATTTT.

This clonotype is deemed medium-sized. V gene TRBV19 combines with J gene TRBJ2-3; D call uncertain. Germline lookup yields CDR1 LNHDA and CDR2 SQIVND (reference sequence). The CDR3 is made up of 13 amino acids. The V end was cut by 5 bases, the J end by 2 bases, with 8 bases between. CDR3 coding DNA: TGTGCCAGTAGTTACAGCCACACAGATACGCAGTATTTT. This encodes CASSYSHTDTQYF.

This clonotype ranks as medium-sized. V gene TRBV6-2 or TRBV6-3 combines with J gene TRBJ2-1; 9 bases agree with TRBD2. V was pared by 1 base and J by 3 bases, with 4 bases of the junction left unmatched. This CDR3 comprises 16 residues. Germline CDR1 is MNHEY and CDR2 is SVGEGT. DNA of the CDR3: TGTGCCAGCAGTTACTTAGCGGGAGAGATCTACAATGAGCAGTTCTTC. Its protein product is CASSYLAGEIYNEQFF.

This clonotype is categorized as medium-sized. The chain links TRBV6-5 to TRBJ2-3; 11 bases are a match to TRBD2. With V trimmed by 4 bases and J by 6 bases, 6 bases remained unmatched. Germline V CDR1 and CDR2: MNHEY, SVGAGI. CDR3 length: 15 residues. The CDR3 loop reads CASSSSGGPGDTQYF. Here the CDR3 DNA reads TGTGCCAGCAGTTCTAGCGGGGGGCCAGGGGATACGCAGTATTTT.

Notes on this clonotype: A far larger clone is one nucleotide away, so this likely arose from a read error. The chain combines TRBV6-9 with TRBJ2-7; 12 positions agree with TRBD2. Germline V CDR1 and CDR2: MNHGY, SVAAGI. The CDR3 contains 13 residues. The CDR3 sequence: CASATSGGSEHYF. In DNA, the CDR3 is TGTGCCAGCGCCACTAGCGGGGGGAGCGAGCATTACTTC.

This clonotype showed up many times. This sequence joins TRBV29-1 and TRBJ1-6, with D perhaps TRBD1 (5 bases). Trimming stripped 1 base from V and 5 bases from J, with 15 bases between. The CDR3 runs to 16 residues. CDR1 and CDR2 from the germline V gene are SQVTM and ANQGSEA. DNA for the CDR3: TGCAGCGTTGAAGTTACCGGGACCGACGATAATTCACCCCTCCACTTT. Translation gives CSVEVTGTDDNSPLHF.

This clonotype was observed at least ten times. The genes are TRBV2 and TRBJ2-1; D gene uncertain. Trimming removed 4 bases at V and 3 bases at J, with 10 bases between. The CDR3 is 14 residues long. The germline gives CDR1 SNHLY, CDR2 FYNNEI. This CDR3 is CASSAAVNYNEQFF. In DNA, the CDR3 is TGTGCCAGCAGTGCGGCTGTTAACTACAATGAGCAGTTCTTC.

This clonotype was observed at least ten times. The rearrangement links TRBV20-1 to TRBJ1-5; D ambiguous. Germline V gives CDR1 DFQATT, CDR2 SNEGSKA (reference sequence). V lost 7 bases to trimming and J lost 3 bases, with 16 bases between them. This CDR3 region has 14 residues. The CDR3 region is CSVTRTDPNQPQHF. The CDR3, as DNA: TGCAGTGTAACCCGGACGGACCCCAATCAGCCCCAGCATTTT.

The chain employs TRBV6-2 or TRBV6-3 and TRBJ1-6, with 8 bases aligning to TRBD1. The CDR3 extends over 13 amino acids. V was clipped by 10 bases and J by 7 bases; unmatched bases: 6. CDR1 MNHEY and CDR2 SVGEGT come from the germline V gene. CDR3 sequence reads: CANVDRGNSPLHF. CDR3 in DNA: TGTGCCAATGTCGACAGGGGCAATTCACCCCTCCACTTT.

This clonotype was observed a single time. A far larger clone lies a single base away; this is likely a read error. The gene calls are TRBV6-2 or TRBV6-3 and TRBJ2-7, with D tentatively TRBD2 (6 bases). The CDR3 loop spans 12 amino acids. V was shortened by 8 bases and J by 7 bases, with 15 bases between the two germline ends. The germline V gene encodes CDR1 MNHEY and CDR2 SVGEGT. The CDR3 DNA reads TGTGCCAGCCCGGGGGACGGGGGTGAGCAGTACTTC. This gives the protein CASPGDGGEQYF.

This clonotype was seen at least ten times. The chain recombines TRBV19 with TRBJ1-4, with TRBD1 as a possible D gene (6 bases). Trimming pared 5 bases from V and 6 bases from J, leaving 16 bases between. The CDR3 sequence is 15 residues long. CDR1 and CDR2 (germline): LNHDA, SQIVND (reference sequence). CDR3 DNA sequence: TGTGCCAGTAGTGCGGCAGGGGCATATGATGAAAAACTGTTTTTT. Residues: CASSAAGAYDEKLFF.

The table lists this clonotype with many counts. The V gene is TRBV19, the J gene TRBJ2-7; perhaps TRBD2 as D (5 bases). The CDR3 covers 15 residues. Trimming stripped 4 bases from V and 2 bases from J, with 15 bases between. Germline-derived CDR1 and CDR2 are LNHDA and SQIVND (reference sequence). The CDR3 is CASSTTSGITYEQYF. The CDR3 coding sequence is TGTGCCAGTAGTACTACGTCGGGGATTACCTACGAGCAGTACTTC.

This clonotype was picked up a small number of times. At one end, the junction sequence differs from germline, possibly due to a read error. The J gene is TRBJ2-1, the V gene TRBV6-2 or TRBV6-3, with D maybe TRBD2 (6 bases). CDR1 is MNHEY and CDR2 is SVGEGT in the germline V gene. The length of the CDR3 is 16 residues. CDR3 region: CASSKPQGGGNNEQSF. The CDR3 DNA reads as TGTGCCAGCAGCAAGCCTCAGGGTGGAGGGAACAATGAGCAGTCCTTC.

At least ten counts were recorded for this clonotype. At one end the junction does not follow the germline gene, possibly because of a read error. The chain couples TRBV29-1 to TRBJ2-1; 12 bases fit TRBD2. Germline assignment: CDR1 SQVTM and CDR2 ANQGSEA. This CDR3 region has 16 residues. Written as DNA, the CDR3 is TGCAGCGCTGAAGATCGACTAGCGGGAGATCTTGGGGGGCAGTTCTTC. It translates to CSAEDRLAGDLGGQFF.